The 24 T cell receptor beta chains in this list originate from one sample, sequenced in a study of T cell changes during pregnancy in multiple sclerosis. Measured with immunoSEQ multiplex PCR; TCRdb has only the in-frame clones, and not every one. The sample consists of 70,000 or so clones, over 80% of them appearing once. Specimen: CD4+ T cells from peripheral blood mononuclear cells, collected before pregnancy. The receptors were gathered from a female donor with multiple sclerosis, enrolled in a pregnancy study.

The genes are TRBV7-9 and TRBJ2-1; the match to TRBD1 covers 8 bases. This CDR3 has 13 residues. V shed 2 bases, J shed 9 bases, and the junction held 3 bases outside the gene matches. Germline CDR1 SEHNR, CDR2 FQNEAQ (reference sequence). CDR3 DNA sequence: TGTGCCAGCAGCTTAAGGACAGGGTTTGAGCAGTTCTTC. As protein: CASSLRTGFEQFF.

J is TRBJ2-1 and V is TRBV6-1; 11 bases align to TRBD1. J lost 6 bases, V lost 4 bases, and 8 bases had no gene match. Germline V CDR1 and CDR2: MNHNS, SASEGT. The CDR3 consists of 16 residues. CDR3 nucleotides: TGTGCCAGCAGTGCCTGGACAGGGGGCGCCTCCAATGAGCAGTTCTTC. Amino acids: CASSAWTGGASNEQFF.

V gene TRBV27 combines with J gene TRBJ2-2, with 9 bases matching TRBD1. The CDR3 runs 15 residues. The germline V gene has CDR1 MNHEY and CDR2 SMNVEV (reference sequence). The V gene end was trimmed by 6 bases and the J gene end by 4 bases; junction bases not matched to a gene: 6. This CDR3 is CASRPGQGRTGELFF. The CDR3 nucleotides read TGTGCCAGCAGACCGGGACAGGGACGCACCGGGGAGCTGTTTTTT.

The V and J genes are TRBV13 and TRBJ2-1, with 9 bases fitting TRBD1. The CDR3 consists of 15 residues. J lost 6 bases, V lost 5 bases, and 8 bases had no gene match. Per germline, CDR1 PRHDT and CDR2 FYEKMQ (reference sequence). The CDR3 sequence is CASSTPGQGINEQFF. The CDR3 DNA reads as TGTGCCAGCAGCACCCCGGGACAGGGTATCAATGAGCAGTTCTTC.

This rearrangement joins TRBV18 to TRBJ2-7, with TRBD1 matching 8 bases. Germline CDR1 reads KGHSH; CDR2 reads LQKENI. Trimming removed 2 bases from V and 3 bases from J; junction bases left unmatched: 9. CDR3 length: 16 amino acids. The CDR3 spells CASSPRTGTLNYEQYF. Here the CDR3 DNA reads TGTGCCAGCTCACCAAGGACAGGGACTCTTAACTACGAGCAGTACTTC. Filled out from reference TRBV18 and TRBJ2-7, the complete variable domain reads NAGVMQNPRHLVRRRGQEARLRCSPMKGHSHVYWYRQLPEEGLKFMVYLQKENIIDESGMPKERFSAEFPKEGPSILRIQQVVRGDSAAYFCASSPRTGTLNYEQYFGPGTRLTVT.

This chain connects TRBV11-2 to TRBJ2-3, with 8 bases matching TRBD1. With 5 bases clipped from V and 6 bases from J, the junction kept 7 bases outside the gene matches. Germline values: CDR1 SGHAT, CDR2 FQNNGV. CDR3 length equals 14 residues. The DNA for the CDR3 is TGTGCCAGCAGCCCGGACAGGGTAGGGGATACGCAGTATTTT. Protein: CASSPDRVGDTQYF.

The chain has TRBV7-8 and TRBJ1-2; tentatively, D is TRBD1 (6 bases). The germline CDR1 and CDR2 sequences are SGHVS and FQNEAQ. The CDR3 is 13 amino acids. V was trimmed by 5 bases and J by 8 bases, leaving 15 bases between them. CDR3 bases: TGTGCCAGCAGCCAAGGACAGAGGGACGGCTACACCTTC. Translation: CASSQGQRDGYTF.

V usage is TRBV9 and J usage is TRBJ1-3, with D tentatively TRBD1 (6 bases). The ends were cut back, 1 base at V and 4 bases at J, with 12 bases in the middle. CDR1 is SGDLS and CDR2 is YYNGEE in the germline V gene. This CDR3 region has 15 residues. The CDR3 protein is CASSVPGANGNTIYF. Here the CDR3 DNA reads TGTGCCAGCAGCGTACCAGGGGCGAACGGAAACACCATATATTTT.

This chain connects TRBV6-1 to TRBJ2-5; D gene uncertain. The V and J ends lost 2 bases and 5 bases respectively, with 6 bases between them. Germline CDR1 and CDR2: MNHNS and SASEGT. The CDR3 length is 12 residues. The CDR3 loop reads CASSEYVETQYF. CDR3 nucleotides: TGTGCCAGCAGTGAATATGTGGAGACCCAGTACTTC.

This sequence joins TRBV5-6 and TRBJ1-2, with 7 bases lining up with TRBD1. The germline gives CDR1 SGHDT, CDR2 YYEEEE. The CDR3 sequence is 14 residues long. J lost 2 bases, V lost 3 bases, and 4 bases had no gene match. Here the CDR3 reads CASSSLRGNYGYTF. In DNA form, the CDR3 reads TGTGCCAGCAGCTCCCTCAGGGGGAACTATGGCTACACCTTC.

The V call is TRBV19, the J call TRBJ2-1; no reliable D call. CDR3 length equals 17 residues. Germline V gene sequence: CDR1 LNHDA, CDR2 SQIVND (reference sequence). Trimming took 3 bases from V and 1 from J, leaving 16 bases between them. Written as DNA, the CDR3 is TGTGCCAGTAGTATCGTAACGAAACTAAAATCCTACAATGAGCAGTTCTTC. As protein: CASSIVTKLKSYNEQFF. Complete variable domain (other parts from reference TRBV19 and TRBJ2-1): DGGITQSPKYLFRKEGQNVTLSCEQNLNHDAMYWYRQDPGQGLRLIYYSQIVNDFQKGDIAEGYSVSREKKESFPLTVTSAQKNPTAFYLCASSIVTKLKSYNEQFFGPGTRLTVL.

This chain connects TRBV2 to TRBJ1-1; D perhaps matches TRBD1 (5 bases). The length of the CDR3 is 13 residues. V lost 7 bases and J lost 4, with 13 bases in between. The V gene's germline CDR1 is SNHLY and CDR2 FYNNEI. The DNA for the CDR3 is TGTGCCAGCACCGCACAGGTATTCACTGAAGCTTTCTTT. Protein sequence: CASTAQVFTEAFF.

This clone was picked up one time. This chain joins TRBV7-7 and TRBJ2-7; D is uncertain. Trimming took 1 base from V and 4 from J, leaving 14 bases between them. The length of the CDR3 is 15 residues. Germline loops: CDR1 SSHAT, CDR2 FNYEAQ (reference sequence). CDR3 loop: CASSLGSQPIYEQYF. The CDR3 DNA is TGTGCCAGCAGCTTAGGTAGCCAGCCTATTTACGAGCAGTACTTC.

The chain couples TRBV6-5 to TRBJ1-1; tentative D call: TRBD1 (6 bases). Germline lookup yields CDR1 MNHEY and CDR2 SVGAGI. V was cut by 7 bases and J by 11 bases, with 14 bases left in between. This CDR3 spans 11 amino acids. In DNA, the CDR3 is TGTGCCAGCACCTCGGGACACCGGGCTTTCTTT. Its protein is CASTSGHRAFF.

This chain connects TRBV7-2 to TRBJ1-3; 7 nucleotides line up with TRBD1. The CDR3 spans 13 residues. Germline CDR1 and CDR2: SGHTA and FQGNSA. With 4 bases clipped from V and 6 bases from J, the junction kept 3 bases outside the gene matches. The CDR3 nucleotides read TGTGCCAGCAGCTCGACAGGGAAAAACACCATATATTTT. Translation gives CASSSTGKNTIYF.

The CDR3 coding sequence is TGTGCCAGCAGCCCGATACAGGGTTTTTTTGAAAAACTGTTTTTT. Translation: CASSPIQGFFEKLFF. The gene calls are TRBV7-8 and TRBJ1-4; a weak D match, TRBD1 (6 bases). Per the germline V gene, CDR1 is SGHVS and CDR2 is FQNEAQ. This CDR3 comprises 15 residues. Trimming stripped 5 bases from V and 7 bases from J, with 17 bases between.

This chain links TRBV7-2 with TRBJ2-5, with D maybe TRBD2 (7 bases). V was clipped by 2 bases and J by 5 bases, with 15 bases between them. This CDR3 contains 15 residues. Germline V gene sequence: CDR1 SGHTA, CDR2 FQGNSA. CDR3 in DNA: TGTGCCAGCAGCTTATTAGGGAGGGGGTCCGAGACCCAGTACTTC. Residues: CASSLLGRGSETQYF.

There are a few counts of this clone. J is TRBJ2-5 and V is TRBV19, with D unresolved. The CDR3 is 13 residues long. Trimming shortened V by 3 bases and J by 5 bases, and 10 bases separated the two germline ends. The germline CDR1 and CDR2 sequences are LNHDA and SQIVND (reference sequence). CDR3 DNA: TGTGCCAGTAGTATGGTCCTCCGGGAGACCCAGTACTTC. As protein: CASSMVLRETQYF.

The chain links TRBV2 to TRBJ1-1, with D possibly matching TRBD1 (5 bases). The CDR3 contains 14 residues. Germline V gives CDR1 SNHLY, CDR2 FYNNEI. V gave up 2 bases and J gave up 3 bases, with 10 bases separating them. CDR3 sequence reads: CASSERGWDTEAFF. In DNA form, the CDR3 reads TGTGCCAGCAGTGAAAGGGGCTGGGACACTGAAGCTTTCTTT.

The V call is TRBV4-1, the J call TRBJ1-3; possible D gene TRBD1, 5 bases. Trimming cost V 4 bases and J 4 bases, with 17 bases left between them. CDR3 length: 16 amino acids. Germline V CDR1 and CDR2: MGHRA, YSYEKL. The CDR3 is CASSPLFGAWGNTIYF. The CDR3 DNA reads TGCGCCAGCAGCCCCCTTTTTGGGGCGTGGGGAAACACCATATATTTT.

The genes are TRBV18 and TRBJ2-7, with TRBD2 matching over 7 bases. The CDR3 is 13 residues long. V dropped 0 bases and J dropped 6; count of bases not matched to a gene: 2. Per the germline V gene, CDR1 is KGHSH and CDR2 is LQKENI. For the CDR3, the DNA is TGTGCCAGCTCACCACCGTCGGGGGGCGAGCAGTACTTC. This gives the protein CASSPPSGGEQYF.

CDR3: CASSLTGQIYGYTF. For the CDR3, the DNA is TGTGCCAGCAGCTTAACGGGACAGATCTATGGCTACACCTTC. The gene calls are TRBV5-6 and TRBJ1-2; the match to TRBD1 covers 7 bases. This CDR3 comprises 14 residues. The ends lost 2 bases at V and 4 bases at J; junction bases unmatched: 5. Germline V gene sequence: CDR1 SGHDT, CDR2 YYEEEE.

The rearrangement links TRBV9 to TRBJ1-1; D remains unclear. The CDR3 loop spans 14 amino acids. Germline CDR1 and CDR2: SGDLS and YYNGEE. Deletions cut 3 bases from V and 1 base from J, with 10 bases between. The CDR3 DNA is TGTGCCAGCAGCGCTACCATTCGGAACACTGAAGCTTTCTTT. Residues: CASSATIRNTEAFF.

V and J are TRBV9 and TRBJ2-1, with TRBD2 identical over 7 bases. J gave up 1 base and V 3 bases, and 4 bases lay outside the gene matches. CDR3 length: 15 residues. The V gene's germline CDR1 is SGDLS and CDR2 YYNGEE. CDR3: CASSGGLGSYNEQFF. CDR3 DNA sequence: TGTGCCAGCAGCGGCGGACTAGGGTCCTACAATGAGCAGTTCTTC.